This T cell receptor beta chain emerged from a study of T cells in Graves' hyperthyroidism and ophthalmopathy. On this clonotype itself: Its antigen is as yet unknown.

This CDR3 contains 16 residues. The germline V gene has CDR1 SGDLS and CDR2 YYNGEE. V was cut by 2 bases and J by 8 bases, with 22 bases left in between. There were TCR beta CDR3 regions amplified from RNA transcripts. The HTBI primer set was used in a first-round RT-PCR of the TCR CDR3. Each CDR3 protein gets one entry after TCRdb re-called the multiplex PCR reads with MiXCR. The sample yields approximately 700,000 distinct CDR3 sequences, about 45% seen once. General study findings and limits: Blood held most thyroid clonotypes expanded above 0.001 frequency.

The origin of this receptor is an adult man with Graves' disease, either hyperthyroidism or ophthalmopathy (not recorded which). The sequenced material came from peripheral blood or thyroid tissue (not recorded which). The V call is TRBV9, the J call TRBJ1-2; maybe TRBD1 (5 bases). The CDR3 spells CASSVGLKEGLYGYTF. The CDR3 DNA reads TGTGCCAGCAGCGTGGGTCTGAAGGAGGGGCTATACGGCTACACCTTC.